This T cell receptor beta chain was captured by sequencing in a study of T cells in Graves' hyperthyroidism and ophthalmopathy. It was RNA transcripts that yielded the amplified TCR beta CDR3 regions. The HTBI set primed first-round TCR CDR3 RT-PCR. Via MiXCR, TCRdb re-called the multiplex PCR reads, giving one row per CDR3 protein. Of roughly 260,000 distinct CDR3 sequences in the sample, less than 15% were seen once. The clonotype was recovered from a woman aged 40 to 50 with Graves' hyperthyroidism that later progressed to Graves' ophthalmopathy. Source material: blood.

CDR3: CASSQGALGSGNTIYF. The CDR3 bases are TGCGCCAGCAGCCAAGGGGCCTTAGGCTCTGGAAACACCATATATTTT. This chain joins TRBV4-1 and TRBJ1-3; D is uncertain. The germline V and J ends were trimmed by 1 base and 0 bases, with 10 bases remaining between them. This CDR3 is 16 amino acids long. CDR1 and CDR2 from the germline V gene are MGHRA and YSYEKL.